The rows below give T cell receptor beta chains drawn from one sample of a study of multiple sclerosis patients with progressive multifocal leukoencephalopathy. Generated by immunoSEQ multiplex PCR, the TCRdb table keeps only in-frame clones and is missing some. The sample consists of roughly 30,000 clones, roughly 90% of them appearing once. The sample was PBMCs. Receptors were obtained from a human donor with multiple sclerosis. The CDR3 runs from the conserved cysteine through the conserved F or W. A D gene is named only where the DNA matches it firmly. Where a row states a size, it is once, few, many or the class of an expanded clone; other rows omit it.

clone size: -; D gene: -; V gene: TRBV7-7; J gene: TRBJ2-5; CDR3 DNA: TGTGCTAGCAGCCACAACGAAGGGGGAAGAGAGACCCAGTACTTC; CDR3 protein: CASSHNEGGRETQYF
clone size: -; D gene: TRBD1; V gene: TRBV19; J gene: TRBJ1-5; CDR3 DNA: TGTGCCAGTAGTGAGAGGGGGCGAGACAATCAGCCCCAGCATTTT; CDR3 protein: CASSERGRDNQPQHF
clone size: -; D gene: -; V gene: TRBV4-2; J gene: TRBJ1-5; CDR3 DNA: TGTGCCAGCAGCCAAGATTTGAACGGTTATCAGCCCCAGCATTTT; CDR3 protein: CASSQDLNGYQPQHF
clone size: once; D gene: TRBD1; V gene: TRBV5-1; J gene: TRBJ2-7; CDR3 DNA: TGCGCCAGCAGCCCCGAGTCGGGACAGGTCTACGAGCAGTACTTC; CDR3 protein: CASSPESGQVYEQYF
clone size: -; D gene: TRBD1; V gene: TRBV19; J gene: TRBJ1-5; CDR3 DNA: TGTGCCAGTAGTATGGACAGGGGCAATCAGCCCCAGCATTTT; CDR3 protein: CASSMDRGNQPQHF
clone size: -; D gene: -; V gene: TRBV19; J gene: TRBJ1-2; CDR3 DNA: TGTGCCAGTAGTACAGCAAGGGGGGTCTATGGCTACACCTTC; CDR3 protein: CASSTARGVYGYTF
clone size: -; D gene: -; V gene: TRBV19; J gene: TRBJ2-3; CDR3 DNA: TGTGCCAGTAGTAGGCTCCGGGACGGTGGAAAGGATACGCAGTATTTT; CDR3 protein: CASSRLRDGGKDTQYF
clone size: -; D gene: -; V gene: TRBV10-1; J gene: TRBJ2-7; CDR3 DNA: TGCGCCACCATCCACCGGTTGAGTGCCTACGAGCAGTACTTC; CDR3 protein: CATIHRLSAYEQYF
clone size: -; D gene: -; V gene: TRBV27; J gene: TRBJ2-3; CDR3 DNA: TGTGCCAGCAGTCCACGTCCCAGCACAGATACGCAGTATTTT; CDR3 protein: CASSPRPSTDTQYF
clone size: -; D gene: -; V gene: TRBV4-1; J gene: TRBJ2-2; CDR3 DNA: TGCGCCAGCAGCCAAGACCCCCCCCACTCCGGGGAGCTGTTTTTT; CDR3 protein: CASSQDPPHSGELFF
clone size: -; D gene: -; V gene: TRBV10-3; J gene: TRBJ1-6; CDR3 DNA: TGTGCCATCAGTCGAGATCTAGGACGGACGAATTCACCCCTCCACTTT; CDR3 protein: CAISRDLGRTNSPLHF
clone size: few; D gene: -; V gene: TRBV18; J gene: TRBJ1-4; CDR3 DNA: TGTGCCAGCTCTCCGGGACTTCTCCGGGAAAAACTGTTTTTT; CDR3 protein: CASSPGLLREKLFF
clone size: once; D gene: -; V gene: TRBV5-6; J gene: TRBJ2-7; CDR3 DNA: TGTGCCAGCAGCTTGGGATTAATGGAGTACTTC; CDR3 protein: CASSLGLMEYF
clone size: -; D gene: TRBD1; V gene: TRBV6-1; J gene: TRBJ1-5; CDR3 DNA: TGTGCCAGCAGTTTACAGGGGAATCAGCCCCAGCATTTT; CDR3 protein: CASSLQGNQPQHF
clone size: -; D gene: -; V gene: TRBV29-1; J gene: TRBJ1-2; CDR3 DNA: -; CDR3 protein: CSVAPGTGGSF
clone size: -; D gene: TRBD1; V gene: TRBV7-9; J gene: TRBJ1-1; CDR3 DNA: TGTGCCAGCAGCGTACACAGGGGGGAGAGCACTGAAGCTTTCTTT; CDR3 protein: CASSVHRGESTEAFF
clone size: -; D gene: -; V gene: TRBV6-5; J gene: TRBJ2-2; CDR3 DNA: TGTGCCAGCAGATTTGACAGATGGAACACCGGGGAGCTGTTTTTT; CDR3 protein: CASRFDRWNTGELFF
clone size: -; D gene: -; V gene: TRBV11-2; J gene: TRBJ1-4; CDR3 DNA: TGTGCCAGCAGCTCCTCCTCAGGAAGTGAAAAACTGTTTTTT; CDR3 protein: CASSSSSGSEKLFF
clone size: once; D gene: -; V gene: TRBV30; J gene: TRBJ2-2; CDR3 DNA: TGTGCCTGGAGTCAAGGCTTTCCCGGGGAGCTGTTTTTT; CDR3 protein: CAWSQGFPGELFF
clone size: few; D gene: -; V gene: TRBV10-3; J gene: TRBJ2-7; CDR3 DNA: TGTGCCATCATGAGGGCAGGGGACCCCTACGAGCAGTACTTC; CDR3 protein: CAIMRAGDPYEQYF
clone size: few; D gene: TRBD1; V gene: TRBV5-1; J gene: TRBJ2-7; CDR3 DNA: TGCGCCAGCAGCTTGGGGGGGACAGGAAGCTCCTACGAGCAGTACTTC; CDR3 protein: CASSLGGTGSSYEQYF
clone size: -; D gene: TRBD2; V gene: TRBV7-9; J gene: TRBJ2-7; CDR3 DNA: TGTGCCAGCAGCTTAGGCCTACTAGCGGGAGAGGCCTACGAGCAGTACTTC; CDR3 protein: CASSLGLLAGEAYEQYF
clone size: -; D gene: -; V gene: TRBV2; J gene: TRBJ1-5; CDR3 DNA: TGTGCCAGCCAGAGAGGAAACAATCAGCCCCAGCATTTT; CDR3 protein: CASQRGNNQPQHF
clone size: -; D gene: TRBD1; V gene: TRBV4-2; J gene: TRBJ2-3; CDR3 DNA: TGTGCCAGCAGCCAAAGGACAGGTCCAGGAGGCACAGATACGCAGTATTTT; CDR3 protein: CASSQRTGPGGTDTQYF
clone size: -; D gene: -; V gene: TRBV19; J gene: TRBJ2-6; CDR3 DNA: TGTGCCAGTAGTATAGAAATAGGGACTGGGGCCAACGTCCTGACTTTC; CDR3 protein: CASSIEIGTGANVLTF
clone size: -; D gene: TRBD1; V gene: TRBV6-4; J gene: TRBJ2-5; CDR3 DNA: TGTGCCAGCAGTGACTCGGGGACAGGGACCCAGTACTTC; CDR3 protein: CASSDSGTGTQYF
clone size: -; D gene: -; V gene: TRBV27; J gene: TRBJ2-5; CDR3 DNA: TGTGCCAGCAGAACCGAAGAGACCCAGTACTTC; CDR3 protein: CASRTEETQYF
clone size: once; D gene: TRBD1; V gene: TRBV10-3; J gene: TRBJ2-1; CDR3 DNA: TGTGCCATCAGTGGTTTTGGGACAGGGGGCGATGAGCAGTTCTTC; CDR3 protein: CAISGFGTGGDEQFF
clone size: -; D gene: -; V gene: TRBV4-3; J gene: TRBJ1-2; CDR3 DNA: TGCGCCAGCAGCCAAGATTCCCTCAAGAGCTATGGCTACACCTTC; CDR3 protein: CASSQDSLKSYGYTF
clone size: -; D gene: -; V gene: TRBV5-1; J gene: TRBJ2-3; CDR3 DNA: TGCGCCAGCAGCCTAGGAGTAACTAGCACAGATACGCAGTATTTT; CDR3 protein: CASSLGVTSTDTQYF
clone size: -; D gene: -; V gene: TRBV7-6; J gene: TRBJ1-3; CDR3 DNA: TGTGCCAGCAGCTTACCCCCGAAGGACAGAGGAAACACCATATATTTT; CDR3 protein: CASSLPPKDRGNTIYF
clone size: -; D gene: -; V gene: TRBV4-1; J gene: TRBJ1-2; CDR3 DNA: TGCGCCAGCAGCCAAGAGTGGCTCCCCACATATGGCTACACCTTC; CDR3 protein: CASSQEWLPTYGYTF
clone size: -; D gene: -; V gene: TRBV2; J gene: TRBJ2-3; CDR3 DNA: TGTGCCAGCACCCTCGACACAGATACGCAGTATTTT; CDR3 protein: CASTLDTDTQYF
clone size: -; D gene: -; V gene: TRBV7-2; J gene: TRBJ2-4; CDR3 DNA: TGTGCCAGCAGCTTAGTTCCCGGGGCGGGAACCAAAAACATTCAGTACTTC; CDR3 protein: CASSLVPGAGTKNIQYF
clone size: -; D gene: TRBD1; V gene: TRBV4-3; J gene: TRBJ2-7; CDR3 DNA: TGCGCCAGCAGCCAAATGCGGGACAGGGTAAACGAGCAGTACTTC; CDR3 protein: CASSQMRDRVNEQYF
clone size: -; D gene: -; V gene: TRBV28; J gene: TRBJ1-6; CDR3 DNA: TGTGCCAGCAGTTTTAGCCGTCTGAGGGATTCACCCCTCCACTTT; CDR3 protein: CASSFSRLRDSPLHF
clone size: -; D gene: TRBD1; V gene: TRBV6-5; J gene: TRBJ1-3; CDR3 DNA: TGTGCCAGCAGTTACTCGGAGGGGGCGCAGGGAAACACCATATATTTT; CDR3 protein: CASSYSEGAQGNTIYF
clone size: -; D gene: TRBD2; V gene: TRBV6-5; J gene: TRBJ2-1; CDR3 DNA: TGTGCCAGCAGTTACGGGGGGGTGGGCCAGGAGCAGTTCTTC; CDR3 protein: CASSYGGVGQEQFF
clone size: -; D gene: -; V gene: TRBV2; J gene: TRBJ2-2; CDR3 DNA: TGTGCCAGCAGTGAACAGGGGATAAGGGGCACCGGGGAGCTGTTTTTT; CDR3 protein: CASSEQGIRGTGELFF
clone size: -; D gene: -; V gene: TRBV28; J gene: TRBJ1-2; CDR3 DNA: TGTGCCAGCAGCCCGGACCGAGAGGCTGGTGGCTACACCTTC; CDR3 protein: CASSPDREAGGYTF
clone size: few; D gene: TRBD1; V gene: TRBV10-3; J gene: TRBJ2-2; CDR3 DNA: TGTGCCATCAGTGAGACCTTAGACAGGGCGAACACCGGGGAGCTGTTTTTT; CDR3 protein: CAISETLDRANTGELFF
clone size: -; D gene: -; V gene: TRBV5-8; J gene: TRBJ2-7; CDR3 DNA: TGTGCCAGCAGCTTGCCTATCTCCTACGAGCAGTACTTC; CDR3 protein: CASSLPISYEQYF
clone size: once; D gene: TRBD1; V gene: TRBV12-5; J gene: TRBJ2-7; CDR3 DNA: TGTGCTAGTGGTTTGAACCCCGACAGGGCCTCCTACGAGCAGTACTTC; CDR3 protein: CASGLNPDRASYEQYF
clone size: -; D gene: TRBD2; V gene: TRBV6-1; J gene: TRBJ2-2; CDR3 DNA: TGTGCCAGCAGTACCGCGGGAGGTATGGCCGGGGAGCTGTTTTTT; CDR3 protein: CASSTAGGMAGELFF
clone size: -; D gene: TRBD1; V gene: TRBV5-1; J gene: TRBJ1-5; CDR3 DNA: TGCGCCAGCAGCTTGGGGACAGGAGTCAATCAGCCCCAGCATTTT; CDR3 protein: CASSLGTGVNQPQHF
clone size: -; D gene: -; V gene: TRBV6-1; J gene: TRBJ1-3; CDR3 DNA: TGTGCCAGCAGTGTCGGGACGAGCAAGGAGTTCGCCATATATTTT; CDR3 protein: CASSVGTSKEFAIYF
clone size: -; D gene: -; V gene: TRBV6-6; J gene: TRBJ2-7; CDR3 DNA: TGTGCCACCCGTGGAGGGCCCTACGAGCAGTACTTC; CDR3 protein: CATRGGPYEQYF
clone size: once; D gene: TRBD1; V gene: TRBV4-2; J gene: TRBJ2-7; CDR3 DNA: TGTGCCAGCAGCTATACGGGACAGGGTGACGAGCAGTACTTC; CDR3 protein: CASSYTGQGDEQYF
clone size: -; D gene: TRBD1; V gene: TRBV19; J gene: TRBJ2-2; CDR3 DNA: TGTGCCATCAAGGAGAAGGGACAGGGGAACACCGGGGAGCTGTTTTTT; CDR3 protein: CAIKEKGQGNTGELFF